The rows below give T cell receptor beta chains drawn from one sample of a study of blood T cell repertoires in COVID-19. Some clones are missing from TCRdb's copy, which holds only in-frame ones; the method was immunoSEQ multiplex PCR. The sample carries over 200,000 clones, approximately 90% recorded once. The sample taken for sequencing was PBMCs or T cells enriched from blood (not recorded which). The receptor set was obtained from a man aged 35-49 years who had recovered from COVID-19. Each CDR3 is given with its conserved first and last residue. Each record gives: D gene, J gene, V gene, clone size, CDR3 protein, CDR3 DNA. A D gene is named only where the DNA matches it firmly. For some rows the clone size is stated as once, few or many, or as a class when expanded; others skip it.

D gene: .; J gene: TRBJ1-2; V gene: TRBV30; clone size: .; CDR3 protein: CAWNTFAYGYTF; CDR3 DNA: TGTGCCTGGAACACCTTTGCCTATGGCTACACCTTC
D gene: TRBD1; J gene: TRBJ1-4; V gene: TRBV5-1; clone size: .; CDR3 protein: CASSLTGGNEKLFF; CDR3 DNA: TGCGCCAGCAGCTTGACAGGGGGCAATGAAAAACTGTTTTTT
D gene: TRBD2; J gene: TRBJ2-1; V gene: TRBV10-3; clone size: .; CDR3 protein: CAISIDTSGSAYNEQFF; CDR3 DNA: TGTGCCATCAGCATCGATACTAGCGGGAGTGCCTACAATGAGCAGTTCTTC
D gene: .; J gene: TRBJ1-1; V gene: TRBV27; clone size: .; CDR3 protein: CASSRQVNTEAFF; CDR3 DNA: TGTGCCAGCAGTAGACAGGTGAACACTGAAGCTTTCTTT
D gene: .; J gene: TRBJ1-2; V gene: TRBV28; clone size: once; CDR3 protein: CASSLLAYGYTF; CDR3 DNA: TGTGCCAGCAGTTTATTAGCCTATGGCTACACCTTC
D gene: .; J gene: TRBJ2-1; V gene: TRBV7-3; clone size: .; CDR3 protein: CASSLNPYGVWNEQFF; CDR3 DNA: TGTGCCAGCAGCTTAAATCCATACGGGGTATGGAATGAGCAGTTCTTC
D gene: TRBD2; J gene: TRBJ2-7; V gene: TRBV5-1; clone size: .; CDR3 protein: CASSPQLAGEDYEQYF; CDR3 DNA: TGCGCCAGCAGCCCGCAACTAGCGGGAGAAGATTACGAGCAGTACTTC
D gene: TRBD1; J gene: TRBJ2-2; V gene: TRBV6-5; clone size: once; CDR3 protein: CASSSPRTGDTGELFF; CDR3 DNA: TGTGCCAGCAGTTCTCCTCGGACAGGGGACACCGGGGAGCTGTTTTTT
D gene: TRBD1; J gene: TRBJ2-5; V gene: TRBV7-9; clone size: .; CDR3 protein: CASSLLTGGGETQYF; CDR3 DNA: TGTGCCAGCAGCTTATTGACAGGGGGCGGTGAGACCCAGTACTTC
D gene: TRBD2; J gene: TRBJ2-7; V gene: TRBV9; clone size: .; CDR3 protein: CASSPSGSGLGEQYF; CDR3 DNA: TGTGCCAGCAGCCCTTCGGGTAGCGGACTAGGGGAGCAGTACTTC
D gene: .; J gene: TRBJ2-7; V gene: TRBV15; clone size: .; CDR3 protein: CATSRDLNEQYF; CDR3 DNA: TGTGCCACCAGCAGAGATCTAAACGAGCAGTACTTC
D gene: .; J gene: TRBJ1-1; V gene: TRBV12-5; clone size: .; CDR3 protein: CASGGDYTEAFF; CDR3 DNA: TGTGCTAGTGGCGGTGATTACACTGAAGCTTTCTTT
D gene: .; J gene: TRBJ1-2; V gene: TRBV3-1/TRBV3-2; clone size: .; CDR3 protein: CASSQVVADSYGYTF; CDR3 DNA: TGTGCCAGCAGCCAAGTGGTTGCGGACAGCTATGGCTACACCTTC
D gene: .; J gene: TRBJ2-5; V gene: TRBV6-5; clone size: .; CDR3 protein: CASSYGGQETQYF; CDR3 DNA: TGTGCCAGCAGTTACGGAGGACAAGAGACCCAGTACTTC
D gene: TRBD1; J gene: TRBJ2-1; V gene: TRBV2; clone size: once; CDR3 protein: CASSVQGVNEQFF; CDR3 DNA: TGTGCCAGCAGTGTACAGGGGGTCAATGAGCAGTTCTTC
D gene: .; J gene: TRBJ2-7; V gene: TRBV19; clone size: .; CDR3 protein: CASSIYGRQYF; CDR3 DNA: TGTGCCAGTAGTATATACGGGAGGCAGTACTTC
D gene: .; J gene: TRBJ2-7; V gene: TRBV7-2; clone size: once; CDR3 protein: CASSLFGSAGRIYSYEQYF; CDR3 DNA: TGTGCCAGCAGCTTATTCGGGTCCGCGGGACGCATCTACTCCTACGAGCAGTACTTC
D gene: .; J gene: TRBJ2-2; V gene: TRBV18; clone size: .; CDR3 protein: CASSPGAANTGELFF; CDR3 DNA: TGTGCCAGCTCACCAGGGGCCGCGAACACCGGGGAGCTGTTTTTT
D gene: TRBD1; J gene: TRBJ1-5; V gene: TRBV19; clone size: once; CDR3 protein: CASSMTGMTQHF; CDR3 DNA: TGTGCCAGTAGTATGACAGGGATGACCCAGCATTTT
D gene: .; J gene: TRBJ1-2; V gene: TRBV11-2; clone size: .; CDR3 protein: CASSLDRRRITNNYGYTF; CDR3 DNA: TGTGCCAGCAGCTTAGACCGTCGGCGGATCACCAATAACTATGGCTACACCTTC
D gene: TRBD2; J gene: TRBJ2-1; V gene: TRBV13; clone size: few; CDR3 protein: CASSSKTSGKNYNEQFF; CDR3 DNA: TGTGCCAGCAGCTCAAAGACTAGCGGGAAAAACTACAATGAGCAGTTCTTC
D gene: TRBD1; J gene: TRBJ1-2; V gene: TRBV7-9; clone size: .; CDR3 protein: CASTGQGAGYGYTF; CDR3 DNA: TGTGCCAGCACCGGACAGGGGGCGGGCTATGGCTACACCTTC
D gene: .; J gene: TRBJ2-5; V gene: TRBV18; clone size: once; CDR3 protein: CASSPQGSQETQYF; CDR3 DNA: TGTGCCAGCTCACCACAGGGGTCCCAAGAGACCCAGTACTTC